This T cell receptor beta chain comes out of a study of blood T cell repertoires in COVID-19. Turning to the study itself: There were acute and convalescent COVID-19 samples, and they came from the United States, Italy and Spain.

Per germline, CDR1 SGHDN and CDR2 FVKESK. Deletions cut 1 base from V and 0 bases from J, with 10 bases between. The CDR3 sequence is 15 residues long. Methods used by the authors: Cell counts per sample came from amplifying reference gene primers. Produced via immunoSEQ multiplex PCR; TCRdb's table is partial and in-frame only. From that table come the V and J calls and clone size; the DNA was used to work out D and trimming. The sample lists more than 300,000 clones; 70% to 90% were seen once. Sequencing was performed on PBMCs or T cells enriched from blood (not recorded which). This clonotype originated in a woman in her 30s who had recovered from COVID-19. The chain has TRBV14 and TRBJ2-7, with D possibly TRBD1 on 6 matching bases. CDR3: CASSQGQGRSYEQYF. The CDR3, as DNA: TGTGCCAGCAGCCAAGGGCAGGGGCGCTCCTACGAGCAGTACTTC.